Listed here are 10 T cell receptor beta chains from one sample, sequenced in a study of T cells after yellow fever vaccination (dated by TCRdb to between 2019 and 2020). Receptors were amplified or captured by 5' RACE. TCRdb records Illumina NovaSeq 6000 as the sequencer. The public reads were quality trimmed at Q25 with fastp and then assembled into clones with MiXCR by TCRdb, keeping productive beta chains. Records with the same CDR3 protein are collapsed into one entry carrying the most frequent genes and DNA. Counted in this sample were about 340,000 distinct CDR3 sequences; almost 4% of them appeared once. 20% to 25% of the sample is taken by the ten largest. Taken with the paper, the label for treatment or condition translates to: live attenuated yellow fever vaccine strain. Here the sequenced sample was PBMCs, taken 5 days after the yellow fever booster vaccination. These receptors all come from a young man who received the YFV17D yellow fever vaccine.

This sequence joins TRBV19 and TRBJ1-5, with 10 bases matching TRBD1. This CDR3 spans 15 amino acids. Per the germline V gene, CDR1 is LNHDA and CDR2 is SQIVND (reference sequence). V shed 3 bases, J shed 4 bases, and the junction held 3 bases outside the gene matches. CDR3 in DNA: TGTGCCAGTAGTATTTCGGGACAGGGGAATCAGCCCCAGCATTTT. Translation gives CASSISGQGNQPQHF.

This clonotype was seen ten or more times. The rearrangement joins TRBV27 to TRBJ1-6, with 9 bases that match TRBD1. Trimming took 5 bases from V and 15 from J; bases not matched to a gene: 8. The CDR3 has 13 amino acids. CDR1 and CDR2 (germline): MNHEY, SMNVEV (reference sequence). Here the CDR3 DNA reads TGTGCCAGCAGTCTCGAGACAGGGGGACACCTCCACTTT. Amino acids: CASSLETGGHLHF.

V and J are TRBV20-1 and TRBJ1-1; tentative D call: TRBD1 (5 bases). Trimming pared 4 bases from V and 1 base from J, leaving 13 bases between. The CDR3 contains 14 residues. The germline CDR1 and CDR2 sequences are DFQATT and SNEGSKA (reference sequence). The CDR3 DNA follows: TGCAGTGCTAAGGGGATCGGGCGGAACACTGAAGCTTTCTTT. Translation gives CSAKGIGRNTEAFF.

This clonotype has a handful of counts. For the CDR3, the DNA is TGTGCCAGCAGCTTCCGGGACAAACCCACCGGGGAGCTGTTTTTT. This sequence encodes CASSFRDKPTGELFF. The chain carries TRBV7-2 and TRBJ2-2; tentatively, D is TRBD1 (6 bases). The CDR3 is 15 residues long. The ends were cut back, 3 bases at V and 4 bases at J, with 12 bases in the middle. The germline gives CDR1 SGHTA, CDR2 FQGNSA.

The table lists this clonotype with a few counts. This chain joins TRBV28 and TRBJ2-7; 8 bases fit TRBD1. The CDR3 is 11 amino acids. The junction had 6 bases not matched to a gene; V was cut back by 8 bases and J by 9 bases. Per the germline V gene, CDR1 is MDHEN and CDR2 is SYDVKM. CDR3: CASSGQGAQYV. In DNA form, the CDR3 reads TGTGCCAGCTCCGGACAGGGCGCGCAGTACGTC.

This clonotype was recorded at least ten times. J is TRBJ1-1 and V is TRBV7-9; D is unclear. The CDR3 loop spans 13 amino acids. Per the germline V gene, CDR1 is SEHNR and CDR2 is FQNEAQ (reference sequence). The V and J ends lost 1 base and 5 bases respectively, with 8 bases between them. The CDR3 here is CASSLETGTEAFF. The CDR3 DNA is TGTGCCAGCAGCTTAGAAACGGGGACTGAAGCTTTCTTT.

This clonotype appeared many times. CDR3 loop: CSAPREPEGSYNEQFF. CDR3 DNA: TGCAGTGCCCCCAGGGAGCCGGAGGGCTCCTACAATGAGCAGTTCTTC. The rearrangement links TRBV20-1 to TRBJ2-1, with a tentative D call TRBD2 (6 bases). V lost 6 bases, J lost 0 bases, and 18 bases lay in between. Germline values: CDR1 DFQATT, CDR2 SNEGSKA (reference sequence). This CDR3 has 16 amino acids.

This clonotype was seen only a few times. This chain links TRBV9 with TRBJ2-2; weak D call: TRBD1 (6 bases). The CDR3 is 17 amino acids. Trimming pared 2 bases from V and 2 bases from J, leaving 16 bases between. In germline, CDR1 is SGDLS, CDR2 YYNGEE. The CDR3 region is CASSVKWRQANTGELFF. In nucleotides, the CDR3 is TGTGCCAGCAGCGTCAAGTGGCGACAGGCTAACACCGGGGAGCTGTTTTTT. The entire variable domain, with the rest obtained from reference TRBV9 and TRBJ2-2, is as follows: DSGVTQTPKHLITATGQRVTLRCSPRSGDLSVYWYQQSLDQGLQFLIQYYNGEERAKGNILERFSAQQFPDLHSELNLSSLELGDSALYFCASSVKWRQANTGELFFGEGSRLTVL.

This clonotype was observed at least ten times. The V and J genes are TRBV7-6 and TRBJ2-1; tentatively, D is TRBD1 or TRBD2 (5 bases each). The CDR3 spans 15 residues. The V gene's germline CDR1 is SGHVS and CDR2 FNYEAQ. Trimming shortened V by 1 base and J by 4 bases, and 11 bases separated the two germline ends. The CDR3: CASSLGGAEYNEQFF. The CDR3 DNA reads TGTGCCAGCAGCTTAGGAGGGGCTGAATACAATGAGCAGTTCTTC. Using reference TRBV7-6 and TRBJ2-1 for the parts outside the CDR3, the full variable domain is GAGVSQSPRYKVTKRGQDVALRCDPISGHVSLYWYRQALGQGPEFLTYFNYEAQQDKSGLPNDRFSAERPEGSISTLTIQRTEQRDSAMYRCASSLGGAEYNEQFFGPGTRLTVL.

There are many counts of this clonotype. The chain is built from TRBV4-3 and TRBJ2-4, with D hard to call. The CDR3 consists of 14 residues. V lost 3 bases and J lost 9, with 15 bases in between. Per the germline V gene, CDR1 is LGHNA and CDR2 is YSLEER. For the CDR3, the DNA is TGCGCCAGCAGCCAGGTGGGAAGCGAAGGCATTCAGTACTTC. Translated, it gives CASSQVGSEGIQYF.